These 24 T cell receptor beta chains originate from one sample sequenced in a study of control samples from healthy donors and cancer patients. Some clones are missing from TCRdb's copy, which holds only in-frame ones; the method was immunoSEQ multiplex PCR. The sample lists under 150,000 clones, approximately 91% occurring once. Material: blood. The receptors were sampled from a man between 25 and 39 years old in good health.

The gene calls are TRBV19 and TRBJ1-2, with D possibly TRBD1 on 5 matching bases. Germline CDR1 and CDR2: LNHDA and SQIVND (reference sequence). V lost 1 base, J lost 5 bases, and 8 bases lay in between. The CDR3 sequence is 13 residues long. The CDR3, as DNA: TGTGCCAGTAGTATAGGCTCAGGGTATGGCTACACCTTC. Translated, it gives CASSIGSGYGYTF.

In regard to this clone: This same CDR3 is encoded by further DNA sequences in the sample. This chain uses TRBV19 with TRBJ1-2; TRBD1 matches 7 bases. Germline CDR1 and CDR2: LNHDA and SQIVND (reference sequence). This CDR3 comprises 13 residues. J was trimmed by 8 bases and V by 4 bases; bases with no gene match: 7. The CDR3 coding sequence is TGTGCCAGTAGTAGCGACAGGGTCCGGGGCTACACCTTC. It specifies CASSSDRVRGYTF.

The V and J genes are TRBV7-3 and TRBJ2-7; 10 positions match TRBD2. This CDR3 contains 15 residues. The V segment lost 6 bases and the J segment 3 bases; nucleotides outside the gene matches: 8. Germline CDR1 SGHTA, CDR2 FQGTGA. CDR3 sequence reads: CASSWTSGPGYEQYF. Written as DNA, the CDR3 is TGTGCCAGCAGTTGGACTAGCGGCCCTGGCTACGAGCAGTACTTC.

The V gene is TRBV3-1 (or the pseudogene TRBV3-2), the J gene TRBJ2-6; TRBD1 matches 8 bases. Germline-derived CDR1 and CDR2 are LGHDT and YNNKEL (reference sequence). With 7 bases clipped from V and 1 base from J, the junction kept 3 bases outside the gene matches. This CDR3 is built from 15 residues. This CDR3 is CASKWDRSGANVLTF. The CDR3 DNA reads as TGTGCCAGCAAGTGGGACAGGTCTGGGGCCAACGTCCTGACTTTC.

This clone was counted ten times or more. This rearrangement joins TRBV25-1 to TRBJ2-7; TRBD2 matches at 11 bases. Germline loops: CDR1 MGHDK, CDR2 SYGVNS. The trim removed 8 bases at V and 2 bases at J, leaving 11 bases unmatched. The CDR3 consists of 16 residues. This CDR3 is CASSGTSGQHTYEQYF. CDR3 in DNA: TGTGCCAGCTCCGGGACTAGCGGACAACACACCTACGAGCAGTACTTC.

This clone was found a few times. CDR3 amino acids: CASSDDRVRTGANVLTF. The CDR3 coding sequence is TGTGCCAGCAGCGACGACAGGGTTAGAACTGGGGCCAACGTCCTGACTTTC. This chain joins TRBV5-5 and TRBJ2-6, with TRBD1 matching 7 bases. CDR1 is SGHKS and CDR2 is YYEKEE in the germline V gene (reference sequence). Unmatched junction bases numbered 9, after V lost 4 bases and J lost 2 bases. CDR3 size: 17 residues.

Written as DNA, the CDR3 is TGCGCCAGCATCGGGGAGGACTATGGCTACACCTTC. This codes for CASIGEDYGYTF. The gene calls are TRBV5-1 and TRBJ1-2; D not resolved. V lost 6 bases and J lost 3, with 9 bases in between. The CDR3 runs 12 residues. In germline, CDR1 is SGHRS, CDR2 YFSETQ.

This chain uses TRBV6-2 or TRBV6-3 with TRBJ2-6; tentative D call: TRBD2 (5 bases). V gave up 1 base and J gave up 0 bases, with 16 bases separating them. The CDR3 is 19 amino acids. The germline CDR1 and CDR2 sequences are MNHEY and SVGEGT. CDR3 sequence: CASSYLSGSGISGANVLTF. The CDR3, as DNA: TGTGCCAGCAGTTACTTATCTGGGTCGGGAATCTCTGGGGCCAACGTCCTGACTTTC.

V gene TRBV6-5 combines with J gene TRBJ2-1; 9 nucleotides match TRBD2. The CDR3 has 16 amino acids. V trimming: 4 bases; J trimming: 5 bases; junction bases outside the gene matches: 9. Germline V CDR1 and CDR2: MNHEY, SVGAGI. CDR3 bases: TGTGCCAGCAGTTCCCAGACTAGCGGACCAAACAATGAGCAGTTCTTC. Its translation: CASSSQTSGPNNEQFF.

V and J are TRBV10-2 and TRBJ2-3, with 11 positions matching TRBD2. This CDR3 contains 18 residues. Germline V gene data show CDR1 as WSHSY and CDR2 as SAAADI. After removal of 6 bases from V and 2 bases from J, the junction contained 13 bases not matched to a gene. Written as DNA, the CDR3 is TGCGCCAGCAGACCACCTCCGGGACTAGCGGAGGACACAGATACGCAGTATTTT. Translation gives CASRPPPGLAEDTDTQYF.

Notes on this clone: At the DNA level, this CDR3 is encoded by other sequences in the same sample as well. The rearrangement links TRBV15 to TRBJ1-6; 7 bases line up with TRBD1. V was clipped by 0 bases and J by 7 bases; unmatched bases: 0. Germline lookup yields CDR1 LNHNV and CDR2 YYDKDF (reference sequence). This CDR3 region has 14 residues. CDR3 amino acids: CATSRDRGNSPLHF. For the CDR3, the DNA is TGTGCCACCAGCAGAGACAGGGGGAATTCACCCCTCCACTTT. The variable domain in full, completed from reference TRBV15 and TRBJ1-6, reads DAMVIQNPRYQVTQFGKPVTLSCSQTLNHNVMYWYQQKSSQAPKLLFHYYDKDFNNEADTPDNFQSRRPNTSFCFLDIRSPGLGDTAMYLCATSRDRGNSPLHFGNGTRLTVT.

As DNA, the CDR3 is TGTGCCAGCAGCTTAGTCGGGGGCCCGTATAGCAATCAGCCCCAGCATTTT. This gives the protein CASSLVGGPYSNQPQHF. The chain employs TRBV7-2 and TRBJ1-5; D perhaps matches TRBD1 (6 bases). The CDR3 contains 17 residues. Trimming took 1 base from V and 0 from J, leaving 13 bases between them. The germline gives CDR1 SGHTA, CDR2 FQGNSA.

The CDR3 protein is CASSIGVTGNIQYF. The CDR3 nucleotides read TGTGCCAGTAGTATAGGGGTAACGGGAAACATTCAGTACTTC. The rearrangement joins TRBV19 to TRBJ2-4, with D unclear. The V gene lost 1 base and the J gene lost 6 bases, with 10 bases spanning the gap. The CDR3 contains 14 residues. Germline values: CDR1 LNHDA, CDR2 SQIVND (reference sequence).

The DNA for the CDR3 is TGTGCCAGTAGTCCACCCTGGACAGATCCCCAACTCGGCTACACCTTC. It codes for CASSPPWTDPQLGYTF. The chain is built from TRBV19 and TRBJ1-2; a possible D gene is TRBD1 (6 bases). Germline-derived CDR1 and CDR2 are LNHDA and SQIVND (reference sequence). The CDR3 loop spans 16 amino acids. V dropped 5 bases and J dropped 8 bases, with 24 bases sitting between them.

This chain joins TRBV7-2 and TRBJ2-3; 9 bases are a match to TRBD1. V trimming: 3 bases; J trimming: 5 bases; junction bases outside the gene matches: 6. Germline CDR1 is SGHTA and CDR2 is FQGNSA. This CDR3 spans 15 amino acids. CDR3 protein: CASSFQGQGGDTQYF. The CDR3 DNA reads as TGTGCCAGCAGCTTTCAGGGACAGGGTGGAGATACGCAGTATTTT.

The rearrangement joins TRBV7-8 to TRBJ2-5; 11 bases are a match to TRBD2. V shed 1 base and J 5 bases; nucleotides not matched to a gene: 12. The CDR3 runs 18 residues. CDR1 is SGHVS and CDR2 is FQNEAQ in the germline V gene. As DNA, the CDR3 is TGTGCCAGCAGCTTAGTTAATTTTAGCGGGAGGGCCTGGGAGACCCAGTACTTC. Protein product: CASSLVNFSGRAWETQYF.

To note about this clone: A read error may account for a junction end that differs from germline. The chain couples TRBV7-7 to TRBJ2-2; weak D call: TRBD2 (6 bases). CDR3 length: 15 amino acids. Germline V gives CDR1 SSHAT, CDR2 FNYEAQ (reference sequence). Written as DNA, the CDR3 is TGTGCTAGCAGCCGCGGGGACCCCCTGACCGGGGAGCTGTTTTTT. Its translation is CASSRGDPLTGELFF.

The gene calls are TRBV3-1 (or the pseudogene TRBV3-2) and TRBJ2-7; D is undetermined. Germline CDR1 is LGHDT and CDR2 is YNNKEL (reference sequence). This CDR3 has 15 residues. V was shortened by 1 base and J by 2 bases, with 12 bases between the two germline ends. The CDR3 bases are TGTGCCAGCAGCCAAGTCTACTCCGAACCCTACGAGCAGTACTTC. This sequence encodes CASSQVYSEPYEQYF.

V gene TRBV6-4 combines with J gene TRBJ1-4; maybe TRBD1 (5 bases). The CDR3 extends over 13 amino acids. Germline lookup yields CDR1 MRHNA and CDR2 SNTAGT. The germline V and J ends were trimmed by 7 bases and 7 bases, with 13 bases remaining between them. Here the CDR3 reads CASTRGRIEKLFF. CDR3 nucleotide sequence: TGTGCCAGCACCCGGGGCAGAATTGAAAAACTGTTTTTT.

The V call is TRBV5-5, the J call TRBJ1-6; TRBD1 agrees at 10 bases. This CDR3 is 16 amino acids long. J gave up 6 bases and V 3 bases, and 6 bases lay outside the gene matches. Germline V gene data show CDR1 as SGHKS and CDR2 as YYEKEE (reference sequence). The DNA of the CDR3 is TGTGCCAGCAGCTGGGGGACAGGGGCGGGTAATTCACCCCTCCACTTT. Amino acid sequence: CASSWGTGAGNSPLHF.

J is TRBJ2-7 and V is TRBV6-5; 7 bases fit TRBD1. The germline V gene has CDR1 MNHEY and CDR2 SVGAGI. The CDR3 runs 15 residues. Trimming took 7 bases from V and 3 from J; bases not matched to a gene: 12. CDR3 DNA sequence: TGTGCCAGCACCCCCCGATGGGGACAGAGCTACGAGCAGTACTTC. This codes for CASTPRWGQSYEQYF.

This CDR3 is CASSLTGGETQYF. In DNA, the CDR3 is TGCGCCAGCAGCCTGACAGGAGGAGAGACCCAGTACTTC. The V gene is TRBV4-1, the J gene TRBJ2-5; D is possibly TRBD1 (6 bases). V was pared by 4 bases and J by 4 bases, with 10 bases between. Per the germline V gene, CDR1 is MGHRA and CDR2 is YSYEKL. The CDR3 totals 13 residues.

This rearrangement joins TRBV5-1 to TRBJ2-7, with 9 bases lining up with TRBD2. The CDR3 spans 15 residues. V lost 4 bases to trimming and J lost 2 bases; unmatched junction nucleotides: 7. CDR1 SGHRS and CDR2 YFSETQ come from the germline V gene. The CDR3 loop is CASSTDSGGTYEQYF. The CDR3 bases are TGCGCCAGCAGCACAGATAGCGGGGGAACCTACGAGCAGTACTTC.

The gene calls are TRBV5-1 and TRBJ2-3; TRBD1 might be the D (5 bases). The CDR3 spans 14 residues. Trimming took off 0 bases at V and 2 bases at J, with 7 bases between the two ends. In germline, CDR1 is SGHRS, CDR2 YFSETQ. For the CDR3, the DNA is TGCGCCAGCAGCTTGGAAGGGGCCACAGATACGCAGTATTTT. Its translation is CASSLEGATDTQYF.